This is a list of T cell receptor beta chains from one sample in a study of T cell responses to AZD1222 COVID-19 vaccine. TCRdb's copy holds only in-frame clones and misses some; the assay was immunoSEQ multiplex PCR. The sample records more than 70,000 clones, about 89% being singletons. The material sequenced was peripheral blood, taken 28 days after the second AZD1222 dose. The receptors were sampled from an adult who received the AZD1222 COVID-19 vaccine. Both conserved end residues are part of each CDR3. A D gene is named only where the DNA matches it firmly. Size is omitted from some rows. Given values are once, few, many or a class for expanded clones.

once	TRBJ2-7	.	TRBV3-1/TRBV3-2	CASSQAGRGFYEQYF	TGTGCCAGCAGCCAAGCGGGACGAGGTTTCTACGAGCAGTACTTC
.	TRBJ1-2	.	TRBV6-2/TRBV6-3	CASSPQGTGYGYTF	TGTGCCAGCAGCCCGCAGGGGACCGGCTATGGCTACACCTTC
few	TRBJ2-7	.	TRBV7-9	CASSSQTALKEQYF	TGTGCCAGCAGCTCCCAGACAGCTCTAAAGGAGCAGTACTTC
.	TRBJ2-2	.	TRBV2	CASSPRGGGKNTGELFF	TGTGCCAGCAGTCCAAGAGGTGGGGGAAAAAACACCGGGGAGCTGTTTTTT
.	TRBJ2-1	TRBD2	TRBV5-1	CASSTGGSNEQFF	TGCGCCAGCAGCACGGGGGGATCAAATGAGCAGTTCTTC
.	TRBJ2-3	TRBD1	TRBV6-5	CASSYSGQSTDTQYF	TGTGCCAGCAGTTACTCGGGACAGAGCACAGATACGCAGTATTTT
.	TRBJ2-5	.	TRBV7-9	CASSSQETQYF	TGTGCCAGCAGCTCGCAGGAGACCCAGTACTTC
.	TRBJ1-2	TRBD1	TRBV10-2	CASSSHPGTGGGYTF	TGCGCCAGCAGTTCTCACCCCGGGACAGGGGGTGGCTACACCTTC
.	TRBJ2-4	.	TRBV3-1/TRBV3-2	CASSHLGGAAKNIQYF	TGTGCCAGCAGCCATTTGGGTGGGGCTGCCAAAAACATTCAGTACTTC
.	TRBJ1-1	.	TRBV30	CAWSEAMGEAFF	TGTGCCTGGAGCGAGGCCATGGGTGAAGCTTTCTTT
.	TRBJ1-1	.	TRBV9	CASSGGFGMNTEAFF	TGTGCCAGCTCAGGAGGTTTCGGGATGAACACTGAAGCTTTCTTT
once	TRBJ2-1	.	TRBV5-1	CASSLTSRPGASSYNEQFF	TGCGCCAGCAGCTTGACCAGTCGGCCGGGGGCCAGCTCCTACAATGAGCAGTTCTTC
.	TRBJ1-2	TRBD1	TRBV6-5	CASSMDRDYGYTF	TGTGCCAGCAGCATGGACAGGGATTATGGCTACACCTTC
.	TRBJ1-1	TRBD1	TRBV4-2	CASSHNLDRGLVNTEAFF	TGTGCCAGCAGCCACAACTTGGACAGGGGGCTAGTGAACACTGAAGCTTTCTTT
.	TRBJ1-1	.	TRBV18	CASSRAGDTEAFF	TGTGCCAGCTCACGGGCAGGGGATACTGAAGCTTTCTTT
few	TRBJ1-5	TRBD1	TRBV19	CASSNQGGDQPQHF	TGTGCCAGTAGTAATCAGGGGGGGGATCAGCCCCAGCATTTT
.	TRBJ2-3	.	TRBV12-3/TRBV12-4	CASGKGTDTQYF	TGTGCCAGCGGGAAGGGCACAGATACGCAGTATTTT
.	TRBJ2-5	.	TRBV7-3	CASSLMKTGQETQYF	TGTGCCAGCAGCTTAATGAAAACAGGGCAAGAGACCCAGTACTTC
.	TRBJ2-3	.	TRBV7-8	CASSRGWGLDTQYF	TGTGCCAGCAGCCGAGGATGGGGCCTAGATACGCAGTATTTT
.	TRBJ2-7	.	TRBV15	CATSERISNEQYF	TGTGCCACCAGCGAAAGGATAAGCAACGAGCAGTACTTC
.	TRBJ2-7	.	TRBV7-9	CASSLADKSYEQYF	TGTGCCAGCAGCTTAGCGGACAAGTCCTACGAGCAGTACTTC
once	TRBJ1-2	.	TRBV30	CAWRYGRDGYTF	TGTGCCTGGAGATACGGGAGGGATGGCTACACCTTC
.	TRBJ2-5	TRBD1	TRBV6-1	CASSEDRAETQYF	TGTGCCAGCAGTGAGGACAGGGCCGAGACCCAGTACTTC
.	TRBJ1-2	TRBD1	TRBV12-5	CASAPTGQAEGYGYTF	TGTGCTAGTGCCCCCACCGGACAGGCCGAAGGCTATGGCTACACCTTC
.	TRBJ2-1	TRBD1	TRBV2	CASQGQGRDEQFF	TGTGCCAGCCAAGGACAGGGGCGGGATGAGCAGTTCTTC
.	TRBJ2-7	.	TRBV7-2	CASSLGGERPYEQYF	TGTGCCAGCAGCTTAGGAGGGGAACGGCCATACGAGCAGTACTTC